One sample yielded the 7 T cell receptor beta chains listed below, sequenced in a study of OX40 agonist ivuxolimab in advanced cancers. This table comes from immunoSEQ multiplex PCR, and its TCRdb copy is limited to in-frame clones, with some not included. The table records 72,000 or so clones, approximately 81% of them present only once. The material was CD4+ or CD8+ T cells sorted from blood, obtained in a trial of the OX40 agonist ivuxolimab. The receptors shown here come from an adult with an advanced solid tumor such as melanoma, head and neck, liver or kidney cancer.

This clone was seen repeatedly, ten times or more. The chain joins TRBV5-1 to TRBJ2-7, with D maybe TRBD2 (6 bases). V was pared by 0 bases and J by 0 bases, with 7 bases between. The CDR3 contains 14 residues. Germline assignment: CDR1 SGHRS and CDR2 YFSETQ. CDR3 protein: CASSLGGNSYEQYF. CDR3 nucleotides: TGCGCCAGCAGCTTGGGCGGGAACTCCTACGAGCAGTACTTC.

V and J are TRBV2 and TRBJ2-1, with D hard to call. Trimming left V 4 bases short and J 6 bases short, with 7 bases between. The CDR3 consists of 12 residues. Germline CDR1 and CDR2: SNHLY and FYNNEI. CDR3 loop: CASSVDRNEQFF. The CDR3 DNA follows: TGTGCCAGCAGTGTGGATCGCAATGAGCAGTTCTTC.

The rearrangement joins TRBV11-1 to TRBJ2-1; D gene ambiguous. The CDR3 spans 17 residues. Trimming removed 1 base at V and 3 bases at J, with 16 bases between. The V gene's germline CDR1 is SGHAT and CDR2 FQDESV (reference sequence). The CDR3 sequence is CASSLDPTQEIYNEQFF. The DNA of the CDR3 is TGTGCCAGCAGCTTAGACCCGACCCAAGAGATCTACAATGAGCAGTTCTTC.

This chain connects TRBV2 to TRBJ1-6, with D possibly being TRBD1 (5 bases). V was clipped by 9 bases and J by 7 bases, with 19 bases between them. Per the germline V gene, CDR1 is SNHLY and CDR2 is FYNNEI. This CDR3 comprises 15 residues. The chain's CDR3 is CARTWGPGVNSPLHF. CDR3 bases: TGTGCCAGAACATGGGGCCCGGGAGTCAATTCACCCCTCCACTTT.

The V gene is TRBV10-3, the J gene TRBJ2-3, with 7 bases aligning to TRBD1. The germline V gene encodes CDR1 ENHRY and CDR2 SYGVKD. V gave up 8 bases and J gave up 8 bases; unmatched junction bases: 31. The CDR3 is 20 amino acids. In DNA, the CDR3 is TGTGCCATCTTAGAAATGATCGCCACCCACCTGGACAGGCTTCAATTTACGCAGTATTTT. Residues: CAILEMIATHLDRLQFTQYF.

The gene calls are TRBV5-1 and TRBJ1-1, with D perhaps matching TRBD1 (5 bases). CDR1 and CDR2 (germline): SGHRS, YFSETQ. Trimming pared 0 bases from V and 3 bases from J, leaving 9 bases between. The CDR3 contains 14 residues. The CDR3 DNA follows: TGCGCCAGCAGCTTGGTTAAAGGGGACACTGAAGCTTTCTTT. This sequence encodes CASSLVKGDTEAFF. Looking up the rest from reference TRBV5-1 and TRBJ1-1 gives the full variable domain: KAGVTQTPRYLIKTRGQQVTLSCSPISGHRSVSWYQQTPGQGLQFLFEYFSETQRNKGNFPGRFSGRQFSNSRSEMNVSTLELGDSALYLCASSLVKGDTEAFFGQGTRLTVV.

The CDR3 sequence is CASSKWASPSSGANVLTF. In DNA form, the CDR3 reads TGTGCCAGTAGTAAGTGGGCTTCCCCCAGCTCTGGGGCCAACGTCCTGACTTTC. The chain links TRBV19 to TRBJ2-6; D is undetermined. The CDR3 loop spans 18 amino acids. Per germline, CDR1 LNHDA and CDR2 SQIVND (reference sequence). The V and J ends lost 4 bases and 0 bases respectively, with 16 bases between them.